This T cell receptor (beta chain) was profiled in a study of blood T cell repertoires in COVID-19. This CDR3 is 12 amino acids long. Trimming pared 5 bases from V and 3 bases from J, leaving 8 bases between. TCRdb's copy holds only in-frame clones and misses some; the assay was immunoSEQ multiplex PCR. The sample records about 98,000 clones, 84% being singletons. The receptor was derived from a human donor in a cohort sampled during active COVID-19. V and J are TRBV12-3 or TRBV12-4 and TRBJ2-7, with a possible D match to TRBD1 (5 bases). The material sequenced was peripheral blood. The CDR3 DNA sequence: TGTGCCAGCAGTACAGGAGTCTACGAGCAGTACTTC. It specifies CASSTGVYEQYF.